Only a few counts were recorded for the clone carrying this T cell receptor (beta chain). As handled by the study authors: Amplification of reference gene primers provided the estimated nucleated cell counts. Sequencing used immunoSEQ multiplex PCR; TCRdb keeps in-frame clones, though not all of them. That table furnishes V, J and clone size, whereas the DNA furnished D and trimming. Of nearly 250,000 clones listed, about 90% are singletons. The data derive from a study of blood T cell repertoires in COVID-19. Participants spanned ages roughly 18 to 90 years and resided in 24 US areas. Within the 2 weeks before study entry, each person in the exposed group met a COVID-19 case. Germline CDR1 is SNHLY and CDR2 is FYNNEI. V trimming: 4 bases; J trimming: 3 bases; junction bases outside the gene matches: 6. The length of the CDR3 is 14 residues.

The clonotype was recovered from a man aged 50 or older who had been exposed to COVID-19. J is TRBJ2-7 and V is TRBV2, with 7 positions matching TRBD1. Material for sequencing was PBMCs or T cells enriched from blood (not recorded which). The CDR3 DNA reads as TGTGCCAGCAGTGGTGTGGACAGGCTCTACGAGCAGTACGTC. It codes for CASSGVDRLYEQYV.